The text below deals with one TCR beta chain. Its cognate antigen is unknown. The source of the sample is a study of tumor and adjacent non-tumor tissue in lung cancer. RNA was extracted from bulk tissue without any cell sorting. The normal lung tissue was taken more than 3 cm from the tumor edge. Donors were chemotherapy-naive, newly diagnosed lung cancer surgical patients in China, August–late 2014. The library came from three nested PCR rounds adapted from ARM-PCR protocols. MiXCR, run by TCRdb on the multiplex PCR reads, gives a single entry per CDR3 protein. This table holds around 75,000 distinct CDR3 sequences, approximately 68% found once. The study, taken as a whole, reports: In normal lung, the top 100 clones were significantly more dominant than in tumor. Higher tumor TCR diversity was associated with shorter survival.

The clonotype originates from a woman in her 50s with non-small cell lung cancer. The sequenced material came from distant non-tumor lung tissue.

CDR3 sequence (DNA): TGTGCCATCAGTGAGTCACCCCCCACTAGCGGGGGAGTTCAAGAGACCCAGTACTTC. Its protein product is CAISESPPTSGGVQETQYF. V is TRBV10-3 and J is TRBJ2-5; 11 nucleotides agree with TRBD2. This CDR3 has 19 residues. Losses at the gene ends were 0 bases for V and 2 bases for J; bases not matched to a gene: 11. The germline gives CDR1 ENHRY, CDR2 SYGVKD.